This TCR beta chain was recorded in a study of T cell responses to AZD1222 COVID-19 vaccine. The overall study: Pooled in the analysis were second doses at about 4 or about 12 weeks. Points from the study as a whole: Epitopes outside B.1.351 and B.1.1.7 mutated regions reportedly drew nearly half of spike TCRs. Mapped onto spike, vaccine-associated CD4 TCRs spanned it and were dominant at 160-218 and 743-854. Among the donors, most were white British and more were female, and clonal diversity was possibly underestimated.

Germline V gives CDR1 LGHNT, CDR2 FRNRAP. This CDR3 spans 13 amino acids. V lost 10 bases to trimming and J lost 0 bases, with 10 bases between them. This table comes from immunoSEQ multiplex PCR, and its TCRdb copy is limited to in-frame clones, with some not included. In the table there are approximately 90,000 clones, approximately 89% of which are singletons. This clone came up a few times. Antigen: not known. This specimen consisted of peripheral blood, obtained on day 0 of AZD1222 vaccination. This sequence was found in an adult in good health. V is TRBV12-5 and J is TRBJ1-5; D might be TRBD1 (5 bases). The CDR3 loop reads CATRGDSNQPQHF. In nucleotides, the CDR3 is TGTGCTACCCGGGGGGATAGCAATCAGCCCCAGCATTTT.